The 9 T cell receptor beta chains reported below all come from one sample, sequenced in a study of cytomegalovirus exposure and HLA in healthy donors (dated 2017 in TCRdb). The library was made by the immunoSEQ multiplex PCR assay. For the multiplex PCR, a mixture combining 60 forward primers for TCR Vbeta segments and 13 reverse primers for TCR Jbeta segments was used. This immuneACCESS table, as held by TCRdb, lists in-frame sequences with V and J called but not all clones. Of the missing ones, under half trace to an unresolved V gene in checked studies; the others have no known cause. This sample lists 180,000 or so clones; approximately 82% were detected once. The ten biggest clones cover less than 2% of the sample. Sequences were obtained from PBMCs. Receptors were obtained from a male donor in good health and CMV-seronegative.

The V and J genes are TRBV4-3 and TRBJ1-3; possibly TRBD1 for D (5 bases). The CDR3 runs to 16 residues. Germline V gives CDR1 LGHNA, CDR2 YSLEER. With 4 bases removed from V and 0 bases from J, the gap between germline ends came to 13 bases. CDR3 amino acids: CASSPTRQSSGNTIYF. The CDR3 DNA follows: TGCGCCAGCAGCCCAACCAGACAGAGCTCTGGAAACACCATATATTTT.

The chain employs TRBV7-8 and TRBJ2-2; 8 bases match TRBD2. The CDR3 sequence is 18 residues long. V was pared by 0 bases and J by 5 bases, with 11 bases of the junction left unmatched. Looked up from germline, CDR1 is SGHVS and CDR2 is FQNEAQ. CDR3 protein: CASSLAGVAGGGTGELFF. The CDR3 region has the DNA TGTGCCAGCAGCTTAGCGGGAGTGGCGGGGGGCGGAACCGGGGAGCTGTTTTTT.

This chain uses TRBV7-9 with TRBJ2-1, with 13 bases lining up with TRBD2. This CDR3 comprises 17 residues. CDR1 SEHNR and CDR2 FQNEAQ come from the germline V gene (reference sequence). The J segment lost 8 bases and the V segment lost 4 bases, leaving 11 bases of the junction unmatched. The CDR3 nucleotides are TGTGCCAGCAGCTCACCAACTAGCGGGAGGGCCTGGGATGAGCAGTTCTTC. This codes for CASSSPTSGRAWDEQFF.

This chain uses TRBV5-1 with TRBJ2-7; TRBD2 might be the D (7 bases). The CDR3 is 14 residues long. Germline assignment: CDR1 SGHRS and CDR2 YFSETQ. V was trimmed by 4 bases and J by 5 bases, leaving 16 bases between them. The CDR3 DNA is TGCGCCAGCAGCCAGAACAGAGGGGGGGACGAGCAGTACTTC. This translates into CASSQNRGGDEQYF.

V and J are TRBV9 and TRBJ2-3, with a weak D call TRBD1 (5 bases). Germline V gene sequence: CDR1 SGDLS, CDR2 YYNGEE. CDR3 length equals 14 residues. The V end was cut by 4 bases, the J end by 1 base, with 10 bases between. The CDR3 DNA reads as TGTGCCAGCAGCCCCCCGACAGGCACAGATACGCAGTATTTT. Amino acid sequence: CASSPPTGTDTQYF.

The gene calls are TRBV6-1 and TRBJ1-2; 10 nucleotides match TRBD1. The CDR3 has 15 residues. Germline-derived CDR1 and CDR2 are MNHNS and SASEGT. V lost 1 base, J lost 3 bases, and 2 bases stayed unmatched. The CDR3 sequence: CASSEGQGAYYGYTF. CDR3 bases: TGTGCCAGCAGTGAAGGACAGGGGGCTTACTATGGCTACACCTTC.

This chain connects TRBV6-5 to TRBJ1-1; the D is unclear. Looked up from germline, CDR1 is MNHEY and CDR2 is SVGAGI. This CDR3 has 12 amino acids. V shed 10 bases and J shed 6 bases, with 15 bases lying between them. Here the CDR3 DNA reads TGTGCCACCAAGACCGGGATCTCTGAAGCTTTCTTT. As protein: CATKTGISEAFF.

The chain uses TRBV9 and TRBJ2-1; no reliable D call. The CDR3 runs 13 residues. Deletions cut 2 bases from V and 5 bases from J, with 8 bases between. Germline V lookup: CDR1 SGDLS, CDR2 YYNGEE. The CDR3 sequence is CASSVDWNNEQFF. The DNA for the CDR3 is TGTGCCAGCAGCGTCGACTGGAACAATGAGCAGTTCTTC.

This sequence joins TRBV19 and TRBJ2-1; TRBD2 matches 12 bases. Germline trimming cut 1 base from V and 8 bases from J; bases unmatched to any gene: 6. Germline V CDR1 and CDR2: LNHDA, SQIVND (reference sequence). CDR3 length: 16 amino acids. The CDR3 DNA sequence: TGTGCCAGTAGTATAGGGACTAGCGGGGCGTACGATGAGCAGTTCTTC. It translates to CASSIGTSGAYDEQFF.